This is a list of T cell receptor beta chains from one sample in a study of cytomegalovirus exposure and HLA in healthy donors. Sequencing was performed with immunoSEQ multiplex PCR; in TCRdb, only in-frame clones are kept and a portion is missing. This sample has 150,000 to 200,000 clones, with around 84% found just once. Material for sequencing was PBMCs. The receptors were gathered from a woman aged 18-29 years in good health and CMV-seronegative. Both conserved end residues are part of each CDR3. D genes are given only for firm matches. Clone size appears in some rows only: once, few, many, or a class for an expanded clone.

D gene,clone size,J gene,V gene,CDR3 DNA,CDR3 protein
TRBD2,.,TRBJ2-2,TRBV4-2,TGTGCCAGCAGCCCGCAGGGGACTAGCGGGACCGGGGAGCTGTTTTTT,CASSPQGTSGTGELFF
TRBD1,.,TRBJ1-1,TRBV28,TGTGCCAGCACTTCCGGGACAGGGGGCGCGTCTGAAGCTTTCTTT,CASTSGTGGASEAFF
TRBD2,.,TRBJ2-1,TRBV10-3,TGTGCCATCCTTCCGTCGGGAGGCAATGAGCAGTTCTTC,CAILPSGGNEQFF
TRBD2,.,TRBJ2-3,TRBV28,TGTGCCAGCAGTCGGACTAGCGGGAGCACAGATACGCAGTATTTT,CASSRTSGSTDTQYF
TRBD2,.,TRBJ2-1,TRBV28,TGTGCCAGCAGTTTAAGGGGGACTAGCGGGATTCGGAATGAGCAGTTCTTC,CASSLRGTSGIRNEQFF
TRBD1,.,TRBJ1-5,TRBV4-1,TGCGCCAGCAGCCCAACGACAGGGGGCAATCAGCCCCAGCATTTT,CASSPTTGGNQPQHF
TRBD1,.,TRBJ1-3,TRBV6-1,TGTGCCAGCAGTGACCTAGGTTTAGACAGGGGGTATCACACCATATATTTT,CASSDLGLDRGYHTIYF
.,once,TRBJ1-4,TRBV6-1,TGTGCCAGCAGTGAATCGGGGGGGCAACTTAATGAAAAACTGTTTTTT,CASSESGGQLNEKLFF
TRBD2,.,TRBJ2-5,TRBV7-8,TGTGCCAGCAGCTACGCCCCCCTACTAGCGGGAGATGAGACCCAGTACTTC,CASSYAPLLAGDETQYF
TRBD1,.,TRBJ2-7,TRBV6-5,TGTGCCAGCAGGGACGAACGACAGGGAATCTACGAGCAGTACTTC,CASRDERQGIYEQYF
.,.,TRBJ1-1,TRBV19,TGTGCCAGTAGTATAGGAAATCAGGGGAGTGCTGAAGCTTTCTTT,CASSIGNQGSAEAFF
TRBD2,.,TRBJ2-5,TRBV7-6,TGTGCCAGCAGCTTAGATAGCGGGAGGAGGCAAGAGACCCAGTACTTC,CASSLDSGRRQETQYF
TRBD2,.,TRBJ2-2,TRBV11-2,TGTGCCAGCAGCTACCTCCCGAGGACTAGCGGACGCACCGGGGAGCTGTTTTTT,CASSYLPRTSGRTGELFF
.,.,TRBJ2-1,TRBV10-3,TGTGCCATCAGAGACTCCAACTACGGCAATGAGCAGTTCTTC,CAIRDSNYGNEQFF
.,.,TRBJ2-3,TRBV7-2,TGTGCCAGCAGCTTAATAGCGGAGGGGAGTACGCAGTATTTT,CASSLIAEGSTQYF
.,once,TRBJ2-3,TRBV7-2,TGTGCCAGCAGCTTCGAGCCCCCAGATACGCAGTATTTT,CASSFEPPDTQYF
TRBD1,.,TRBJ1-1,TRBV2,TGTGCCAGCAGTGGTGTCGGACAGGGGGCCCGGAACACTGAAGCTTTCTTT,CASSGVGQGARNTEAFF
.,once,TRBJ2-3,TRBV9,TGTGCCAGCCAAGAGAACCCTAGCACAGATACGCAGTATTTT,CASQENPSTDTQYF
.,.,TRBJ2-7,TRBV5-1,TGCGCCAGCAGCTTGGGGGACACGACTTCCTACGAGCAGTACTTC,CASSLGDTTSYEQYF
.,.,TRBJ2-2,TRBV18,TGTGCCAGCTCACCGGTACCGGGGAACACCGGGGAGCTGTTTTTT,CASSPVPGNTGELFF
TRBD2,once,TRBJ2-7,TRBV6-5,TGTGCCAGCAGTTACGTCTCTAGCGGGAGCAGCGCGCAGTACTTC,CASSYVSSGSSAQYF
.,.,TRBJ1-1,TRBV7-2,TGTGCCAGCAGCTTAGGATACATGGCTGAAGCTTTCTTT,CASSLGYMAEAFF
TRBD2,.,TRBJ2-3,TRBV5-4,TGTGCCAGCAGCTCCCCCACGGGAGGGCCGGGAGATACGCAGTATTTT,CASSSPTGGPGDTQYF
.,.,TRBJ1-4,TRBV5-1,TGCGCCAGCAGCTTGGACCGGGGTCCAACTAATGAAAAACTGTTTTTT,CASSLDRGPTNEKLFF
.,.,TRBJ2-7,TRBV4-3,TGCGCCAGCAGCCAAGAAACCACAGGGATCGACAAGCAGTACTTC,CASSQETTGIDKQYF
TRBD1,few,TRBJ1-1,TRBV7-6,TGTGCCAGCAGCTCCCGACAGGGGCGGAACACTGAAGCTTTCTTT,CASSSRQGRNTEAFF
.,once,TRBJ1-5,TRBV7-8,TGTGCCAGCAGCCCGCGGGAGAGGTTGGGGAGCAATCAGCCCCAGCATTTT,CASSPRERLGSNQPQHF
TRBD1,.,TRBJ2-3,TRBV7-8,TGTGCCAGCAGCTCGCGGACAGGGAGCACAGATACGCAGTATTTT,CASSSRTGSTDTQYF
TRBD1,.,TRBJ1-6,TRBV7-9,TGTGCCAGCAGCTTAGGGGCGGTGGGACAGGGGTACCATAATTCACCCCTCCACTTT,CASSLGAVGQGYHNSPLHF
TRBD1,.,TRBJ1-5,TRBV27,TGTGCCAGCAGACTGGACAGGGATAATCAGCCCCAGCATTTT,CASRLDRDNQPQHF
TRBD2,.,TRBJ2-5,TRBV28,TGTGCCAGCAGCACCGGGACTAGCGGGAAAGAGACCCAGTACTTC,CASSTGTSGKETQYF
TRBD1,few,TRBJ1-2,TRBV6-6,TGTGCCAGCAATCCAGGGGGTTTTGGCTACACCTTC,CASNPGGFGYTF
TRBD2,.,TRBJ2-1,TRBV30,TGTGCCTGGAGTAGCGGGAGGGCCAATGAGCAGTTCTTC,CAWSSGRANEQFF
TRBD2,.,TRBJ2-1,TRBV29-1,TGCAGCGTCCGATTGCGGCTAGCGGGAGGGCCGGCTTCGGGTGAGCAGTTCTTC,CSVRLRLAGGPASGEQFF
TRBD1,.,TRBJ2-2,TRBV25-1,TGTGCCAGCAGCGGGGACAGGGGGAACACCGGGGAGCTGTTTTTT,CASSGDRGNTGELFF
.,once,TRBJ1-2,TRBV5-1,TGCGCCAGCAGCCAATCAGACCCTAGCTATGGCTACACCTTC,CASSQSDPSYGYTF
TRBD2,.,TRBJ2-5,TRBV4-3,TGCGCCAGCAGCCAAGGGGTAGCGGGAGGGGAGAAGACCCAGTACTTC,CASSQGVAGGEKTQYF
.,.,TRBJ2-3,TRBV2,TGTGCCAGTACCGGGACTGGAGTTACAGATACGCAGTATTTT,CASTGTGVTDTQYF
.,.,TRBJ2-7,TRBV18,TGTGCCAGCTCACCAGCCCAGGGCTCCTACGAGCAGTACTTC,CASSPAQGSYEQYF
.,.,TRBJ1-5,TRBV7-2,TGTGCCAGCAGCTTTAACCGGGACATTAATCAGCCCCAGCATTTT,CASSFNRDINQPQHF
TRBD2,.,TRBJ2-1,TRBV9,TGTGCCAGCCCGGGGGGTCGGCAGTTCTTC,CASPGGRQFF
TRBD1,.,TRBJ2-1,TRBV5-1,TGCGCCAGCAGCTATTCCGGGACAGGGGGCATGAATGAGCAGTTCTTC,CASSYSGTGGMNEQFF
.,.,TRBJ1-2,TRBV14,TGTGCCAGCAGCCCGGACAGTAACTATGGCTACACCTTC,CASSPDSNYGYTF
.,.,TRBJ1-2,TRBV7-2,TGTGCCAGCAGCTCAGGACTGAGTTTTACTAACTATGGCTACACCTTC,CASSSGLSFTNYGYTF
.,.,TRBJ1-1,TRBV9,TGTGCCAGCAGCGCCGAAGGGGGTGGCACTGAAGCTTTCTTT,CASSAEGGGTEAFF
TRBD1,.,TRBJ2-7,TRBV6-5,TGTGCCAGCAGTTACTCGGGGACAGGGGGAAACGAGCAGTACTTC,CASSYSGTGGNEQYF
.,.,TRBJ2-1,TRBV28,TGTGCCAGCAGTTCCTTTGGCGGGAAGAACAATGAGCAGTTCTTC,CASSSFGGKNNEQFF
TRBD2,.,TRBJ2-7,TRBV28,TGTGCCAGCAGTTCACGGACTAGCGTCTCCGAATTC,CASSSRTSVSEF
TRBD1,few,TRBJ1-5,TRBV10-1,TGCGCCAGAAGAAGGGGGCGCGGAAATCAGCCCCAGCATTTT,CARRRGRGNQPQHF
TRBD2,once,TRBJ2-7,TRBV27,TGTGCCAGCAGCCGGCGGGGGGCTGGCTACGAGCAGTACTTC,CASSRRGAGYEQYF
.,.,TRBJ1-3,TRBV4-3,TGCGCCAGCAGCCAAGGGACAGCCAGTGCAAACACCATATATTTT,CASSQGTASANTIYF
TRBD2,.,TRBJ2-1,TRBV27,TGTGCCAGCAAACCGAGCGGGAGGGCCTACAATGAGCAGTTCTTC,CASKPSGRAYNEQFF
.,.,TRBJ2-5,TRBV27,TGTGCCAGCAGCCGGAGGGGACTGGGGGAGACCCAGTACTTC,CASSRRGLGETQYF